This T cell receptor (beta chain) was obtained from a study of CD4 T cells in relation to SARS-CoV-2 and coronaviruses. Whole-study findings and limits: No donor gave both pre-pandemic and post-infection samples. The cross-reactivity analysis covered only spike protein, not other viral proteins.

Some clones are missing from TCRdb's copy, which holds only in-frame ones; the method was immunoSEQ multiplex PCR. The sample records about 59,000 clones, approximately 90% being singletons. V gave up 5 bases and J gave up 0 bases; unmatched junction bases: 5. Per germline, CDR1 MDHEN and CDR2 SYDVKM. The CDR3 consists of 16 residues. Before the COVID-19 pandemic, during about 2010-2019, CD4+ T cells were taken from unexposed donors. Naive and memory CD4+ T cells were separated from cryopreserved PBMCs. Worth noting for this clone: The antigen remains unidentified.

Sequenced: memory CD4+ T cells from PBMCs. This TCR came from a human donor in good health. The chain is built from TRBV28 and TRBJ2-1; 9 nucleotides match TRBD2. The CDR3 reads CASSPTSGSSYNEQFF. DNA for the CDR3: TGTGCCAGCAGTCCGACTAGCGGAAGCTCCTACAATGAGCAGTTCTTC.